This TCR beta chain appears in the sequencing data of a study of blood T cell repertoires in COVID-19. At the level of the study: Sites in the United States, Italy and Spain provided acute and convalescent COVID-19 samples. Sample material is recorded as cDNA or gDNA derived from T cells, B-cell-depleted T cells, or PBMCs.

The germline V gene encodes CDR1 MNHEY and CDR2 SVGEGT. Trimming took 2 bases from V and 2 from J, leaving 10 bases between them. The CDR3 is 14 residues long. In the source study's methods: Reference gene primers were amplified, and this amplification served to estimate nucleated cell counts. Generated by immunoSEQ multiplex PCR, the TCRdb table keeps only in-frame clones and is missing some. V, J and clone size reflect that table, while D and trimming were determined from the DNA. This table holds 350,000 to 550,000 clones, around 87% found once. This chain connects TRBV6-2 or TRBV6-3 to TRBJ2-7, with D possibly TRBD1 on 6 matching bases. The clonotype comes from a man between 25 and 39 years old who had recovered from COVID-19. Material: PBMCs or T cells enriched from blood (not recorded which). The CDR3 spells CASSYGGRTYEQYF. The CDR3 bases are TGTGCCAGCAGTTACGGGGGCAGAACCTACGAGCAGTACTTC.